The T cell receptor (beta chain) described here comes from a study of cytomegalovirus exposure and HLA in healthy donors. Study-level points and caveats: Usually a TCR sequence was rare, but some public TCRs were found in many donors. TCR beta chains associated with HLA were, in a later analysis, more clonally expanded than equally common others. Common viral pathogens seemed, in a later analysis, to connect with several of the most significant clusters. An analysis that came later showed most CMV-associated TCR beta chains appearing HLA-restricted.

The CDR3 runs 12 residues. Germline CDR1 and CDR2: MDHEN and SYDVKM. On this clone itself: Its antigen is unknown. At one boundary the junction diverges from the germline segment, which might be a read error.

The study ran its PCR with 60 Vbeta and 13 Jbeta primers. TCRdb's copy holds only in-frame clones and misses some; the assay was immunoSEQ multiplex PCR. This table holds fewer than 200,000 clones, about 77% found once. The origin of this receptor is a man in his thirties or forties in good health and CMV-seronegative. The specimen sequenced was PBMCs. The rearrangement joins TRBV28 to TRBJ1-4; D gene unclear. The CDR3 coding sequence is TGTGCCAGCACCACTCCCCTTGAAGAACTGTTTTTT. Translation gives CASTTPLEELFF.